The next 17 T cell receptor beta chains were all read from a single sample in a study of long-term antiretroviral therapy in people with HIV. Survey-level resolution applied to immunoSEQ assay v3.0. Only in-frame clones appear in the TCRdb table, and some are missing; sequencing was by immunoSEQ multiplex PCR. This sample has some 31,000 clones, with approximately 97% found just once. The sequenced sample was unsorted PBMCs, obtained 6.9 years after starting antiretroviral therapy. These receptors were taken from a man aged 30 to 39 with HIV.

This clone was observed once. CDR3 in amino acids: CAWSVLAAYEQYF. DNA for the CDR3: TGTGCCTGGAGTGTATTAGCAGCCTACGAGCAGTACTTC. V is TRBV30 and J is TRBJ2-7; D is unresolved. The germline V and J ends were trimmed by 0 bases and 2 bases, with 8 bases remaining between them. There are 13 residues in the CDR3. Germline CDR1 and CDR2: GTSNPN and SVGIG (reference sequence).

This rearrangement joins TRBV29-1 to TRBJ1-1, with 7 bases lining up with TRBD1. This CDR3 region has 14 residues. Trimming cost V 7 bases and J 1 base; bases outside gene matches: 9. Germline values: CDR1 SQVTM, CDR2 ANQGSEA. The CDR3: CSGAEGQTNTEAFF. CDR3 coding DNA: TGCAGCGGAGCCGAGGGACAGACGAACACTGAAGCTTTCTTT. The whole variable domain, filled in from reference TRBV29-1 and TRBJ1-1, reads SAVISQKPSRDICQRGTSLTIQCQVDSQVTMMFWYRQQPGQSLTLIATANQGSEATYESGFVIDKFPISRPNLTFSTLTVSNMSPEDSSIYLCSGAEGQTNTEAFFGQGTRLTVV.

The chain uses TRBV19 and TRBJ2-7; 8 bases match TRBD1. The germline CDR1 and CDR2 sequences are LNHDA and SQIVND (reference sequence). Losses at the gene ends were 3 bases for V and 6 bases for J; bases not matched to a gene: 4. The CDR3 is 13 amino acids. CDR3 nucleotide sequence: TGTGCCAGTAGTATTGGACAGGGAGTCGAGCAGTACTTC. Amino acids: CASSIGQGVEQYF.

This chain links TRBV10-3 with TRBJ1-4, with TRBD1 as a possible D gene (6 bases). The germline CDR1 and CDR2 sequences are ENHRY and SYGVKD. Trimming took off 2 bases at V and 10 bases at J, with 17 bases between the two ends. The CDR3 length is 15 residues. The CDR3 is CAISEGGPSQGKLFF. CDR3 in DNA: TGTGCCATCAGTGAGGGGGGGCCTAGTCAAGGAAAACTGTTTTTT.

The J gene is TRBJ1-2, the V gene TRBV2; unclear D gene. This CDR3 is built from 15 residues. Trimming pared 3 bases from V and 6 bases from J, leaving 17 bases between. CDR1 and CDR2 from the germline V gene are SNHLY and FYNNEI. CDR3 DNA: TGTGCCAGCAGTGACCGTCGGACTCGAGCGAATGGCTACACCTTC. Translation gives CASSDRRTRANGYTF.

The chain carries TRBV18 and TRBJ2-7; TRBD1 matches at 8 bases. The CDR3 consists of 16 residues. V was clipped by 3 bases and J by 3 bases; unmatched bases: 10. Germline V gene sequence: CDR1 KGHSH, CDR2 LQKENI. CDR3 sequence reads: CASSPPSVTGGYEQYF. The CDR3, as DNA: TGTGCCAGCTCACCGCCTAGCGTAACAGGGGGCTACGAGCAGTACTTC.

This sequence joins TRBV11-2 and TRBJ2-5, with 8 bases matching TRBD2. V lost 6 bases to trimming and J lost 5 bases; unmatched junction nucleotides: 5. The CDR3 has 13 amino acids. Looked up from germline, CDR1 is SGHAT and CDR2 is FQNNGV. This CDR3 is CASRASGHETQYF. The CDR3 nucleotides read TGTGCCAGCAGGGCTAGCGGGCACGAGACCCAGTACTTC.

The V call is TRBV28, the J call TRBJ2-7, with no clear D. Trimming shortened V by 2 bases and J by 5 bases, and 13 bases separated the two germline ends. Germline CDR1 MDHEN, CDR2 SYDVKM. The CDR3 contains 14 residues. The CDR3 sequence is CASSLDKAVDEQYF. The CDR3 coding sequence is TGTGCCAGCAGTTTAGACAAGGCGGTCGACGAGCAGTACTTC.

The CDR3 bases are TGTGCCAGCAGAAGGGGCAACTATGGCTACACCTTC. It yields the protein CASRRGNYGYTF. The J gene is TRBJ1-2, the V gene TRBV27; possible D gene TRBD1, 5 bases. The CDR3 loop spans 12 amino acids. The V end lost 6 bases, the J end lost 2 bases, and 7 bases lay between the germline ends. From germline, CDR1 is MNHEY and CDR2 SMNVEV (reference sequence).

The J gene is TRBJ2-1, the V gene TRBV7-8; 8 bases line up with TRBD2. This CDR3 is built from 18 residues. CDR1 and CDR2 (germline): SGHVS, FQNEAQ. Trimming took 5 bases from V and 3 from J; bases not matched to a gene: 15. The CDR3 here is CASSQDESREDVYNEQFF. The CDR3 nucleotides are TGTGCCAGCAGCCAGGATGAATCGCGGGAGGATGTCTACAATGAGCAGTTCTTC.

The rearrangement joins TRBV6-1 to TRBJ2-3; the D gene is possibly TRBD2 (5 bases). Germline values: CDR1 MNHNS, CDR2 SASEGT. V lost 4 bases, J lost 4 bases, and 9 bases lay in between. The CDR3 spans 13 residues. CDR3 bases: TGTGCCAGCAGTGGAGGGAAGGCAGATACGCAGTATTTT. Translation gives CASSGGKADTQYF.

The chain joins TRBV19 to TRBJ2-1; the D gene is possibly TRBD2 (6 bases). The CDR3 is 15 amino acids. The V gene lost 1 base and the J gene lost 5 bases, with 12 bases spanning the gap. Germline V lookup: CDR1 LNHDA, CDR2 SQIVND (reference sequence). CDR3 bases: TGTGCCAGTAGTATAGCGGGACTGGAAAACAATGAGCAGTTCTTC. As protein: CASSIAGLENNEQFF.

The chain joins TRBV9 to TRBJ2-5; tentative D call: TRBD1 (5 bases). V lost 5 bases and J lost 2, with 13 bases in between. The CDR3 covers 14 residues. The V gene's germline CDR1 is SGDLS and CDR2 YYNGEE. CDR3 DNA: TGTGCCAGCAGTGGATCAGGGCGGCAAGAGACCCAGTACTTC. Translating it yields CASSGSGRQETQYF.

This chain joins TRBV9 and TRBJ2-2; D is unclear. From germline, CDR1 is SGDLS and CDR2 YYNGEE. The V and J ends lost 4 bases and 2 bases respectively, with 9 bases between them. The CDR3 is made up of 14 amino acids. The CDR3 loop reads CASSSGPNTGELFF. CDR3 DNA sequence: TGTGCCAGCAGCTCCGGGCCAAACACCGGGGAGCTGTTTTTT.

About this clone itself: One end of the junction varies from germline; a read error may be responsible. The chain has TRBV6-1 and TRBJ2-3; TRBD2 is a possible D gene (7 bases). This CDR3 spans 14 amino acids. Germline CDR1 is MNHNS and CDR2 is SASEGT. In DNA, the CDR3 is TGTGCCAGCAGGGAAGGGAGGGGGGCAGATACGCAGTATTTT. Amino acids: CASREGRGADTQYF.

The chain employs TRBV30 and TRBJ2-7; TRBD2 aligns across 11 bases. The CDR3 consists of 17 residues. The V and J ends lost 1 base and 3 bases, in that order; junction bases with no gene match: 11. Germline CDR1 and CDR2: GTSNPN and SVGIG (reference sequence). The CDR3 loop reads CAWSDEVAGGPLYEQYF. CDR3 coding DNA: TGTGCCTGGAGTGACGAGGTAGCGGGAGGGCCCCTCTACGAGCAGTACTTC.

The chain employs TRBV25-1 and TRBJ2-7; D unclear. CDR1 and CDR2 from the germline V gene are MGHDK and SYGVNS. CDR3 size: 12 residues. V was trimmed by 1 base and J by 6 bases, leaving 7 bases between them. CDR3 amino acids: CASSESVFEQYF. The DNA for the CDR3 is TGTGCCAGCAGTGAATCGGTCTTCGAGCAGTACTTC.